Listed here are 18 T cell receptor beta chains from one sample, sequenced in a study of CD8 T cells in Susac syndrome. RNA, at roughly 0.45 to 1 ug, was reverse transcribed with random hexamers. One entry per CDR3 protein, called by TCRdb with MiXCR from the immunoSEQ multiplex PCR reads. The table has around 130,000 distinct CDR3 sequences, around 96% seen once. The sequenced sample was CD4+ T cells from PBMCs. Receptors originate from a human donor with multiple sclerosis.

V is TRBV6-6 and J is TRBJ1-6; no clear D gene. The V gene lost 5 bases and the J gene lost 5 bases, with 10 bases spanning the gap. This CDR3 contains 14 residues. Germline-derived CDR1 and CDR2 are MNHNY and SVGAGI (reference sequence). CDR3 residues: CASSLTSDNSPLHF. CDR3 DNA sequence: TGTGCCAGCAGTCTGACAAGCGATAATTCACCCCTCCACTTT.

The chain links TRBV27 to TRBJ1-2; 7 bases match TRBD1. Trimming removed 6 bases from V and 2 bases from J; junction bases left unmatched: 6. The V gene's germline CDR1 is MNHEY and CDR2 SMNVEV (reference sequence). This CDR3 is 14 amino acids long. The CDR3 protein is CASRTRQGNYGYTF. DNA of the CDR3: TGTGCCAGCAGGACCAGACAGGGAAACTATGGCTACACCTTC.

With respect to this clonotype: One end of the junction is discordant with germline, which a read error may explain. The V and J genes are TRBV7-7 and TRBJ2-5; 7 bases align to TRBD1. Germline CDR1 reads SSHAT; CDR2 reads FNYEAQ (reference sequence). The CDR3 loop spans 14 amino acids. CDR3 sequence reads: CASSSQGKKETQYF. The CDR3 nucleotides are TGTGCTAGCAGCTCACAGGGGAAGAAAGAGACCCAGTACTTC.

This chain uses TRBV28 with TRBJ2-1; D is unresolved. The CDR3 has 14 residues. The V gene's germline CDR1 is MDHEN and CDR2 SYDVKM. With 6 bases removed from V and 7 bases from J, the gap between germline ends came to 16 bases. For the CDR3, the DNA is TGTGCCAGCAGCGCACCGGTCCCCCGAAATGAGCAGTTCTTC. This encodes CASSAPVPRNEQFF. Using reference TRBV28 and TRBJ2-1 for the parts outside the CDR3, the full variable domain is DVKVTQSSRYLVKRTGEKVFLECVQDMDHENMFWYRQDPGLGLRLIYFSYDVKMKEKGDIPEGYSVSREKKERFSLILESASTNQTSMYLCASSAPVPRNEQFFGPGTRLTVL.

The chain links TRBV20-1 to TRBJ1-6; D is possibly TRBD1 (6 bases). Germline CDR1 is DFQATT and CDR2 is SNEGSKA (reference sequence). The CDR3 runs 14 residues. Trimming removed 5 bases at V and 2 bases at J, with 10 bases between. CDR3 DNA: TGCAGTGCTGTGACAGGCCCCTATAATTCACCCCTCCACTTT. Its protein product is CSAVTGPYNSPLHF.

V and J are TRBV28 and TRBJ2-3; TRBD1 matches at 8 bases. The CDR3 spans 19 residues. The junction had 17 bases not matched to a gene; V was cut back by 5 bases and J by 1 base. Germline lookup yields CDR1 MDHEN and CDR2 SYDVKM. This CDR3 is CASSTTSSGQGGGTDTQYF. CDR3 bases: TGTGCCAGCAGTACAACCTCTTCTGGACAGGGAGGAGGCACAGATACGCAGTATTTT.

The CDR3, as DNA: TGCAGCGTTGAAGAGAGCGGGGGGGCCGGAGATACGCAGTATTTT. This encodes CSVEESGGAGDTQYF. The rearrangement uses TRBV29-1 and TRBJ2-3; 10 positions match TRBD2. The V gene's germline CDR1 is SQVTM and CDR2 ANQGSEA. CDR3 size: 15 residues. Germline trimming cut 0 bases from V and 5 bases from J; bases unmatched to any gene: 5.

The CDR3 DNA follows: TGTGCCAGCAGTTTATGGACCACTGAAGCTTTCTTT. It encodes CASSLWTTEAFF. V and J are TRBV12-3 or TRBV12-4 and TRBJ1-1; D unclear. The CDR3 covers 12 residues. V lost 2 bases, J lost 4 bases, and 5 bases lay in between.

The chain links TRBV18 to TRBJ2-1, with 9 bases fitting TRBD1. J gave up 6 bases and V 6 bases, and 6 bases lay outside the gene matches. The CDR3 runs to 14 residues. Per germline, CDR1 KGHSH and CDR2 LQKENI. The CDR3 DNA is TGTGCCAGCTCCGGGACAGGGTTCGGCAATGAGCAGTTCTTC. Translated, it gives CASSGTGFGNEQFF.

The rearrangement joins TRBV24-1 to TRBJ2-5; D possibly corresponds to TRBD1 (6 bases). Trimming took off 5 bases at V and 4 bases at J, with 7 bases between the two ends. The CDR3 contains 12 residues. CDR1 is KGHDR, CDR2 SFDVKD, per germline. CDR3 sequence: CATSARGETQYF. The CDR3 DNA reads as TGTGCCACCAGTGCCAGGGGAGAGACCCAGTACTTC.

The chain is built from TRBV3-1 and TRBJ1-2; no clear D gene. V lost 0 bases, J lost 6 bases, and 14 bases lay in between. This CDR3 contains 15 residues. The germline V gene encodes CDR1 LGHDT and CDR2 YNNKEL (reference sequence). CDR3 amino acids: CASSQETSRFDGYTF. DNA of the CDR3: TGTGCCAGCAGCCAAGAAACAAGCAGGTTTGATGGCTACACCTTC. Looking up the rest from reference TRBV3-1 and TRBJ1-2 gives the full variable domain: DTAVSQTPKYLVTQMGNDKSIKCEQNLGHDTMYWYKQDSKKFLKIMFSYNNKELIINETVPNRFSPKSPDKAHLNLHINSLELGDSAVYFCASSQETSRFDGYTFGSGTRLTVV.

Details on this clonotype: Mismatch with germline at one junction end may stem from a read error. The V and J genes are TRBV28 and TRBJ2-7; D is uncertain. The CDR3 extends over 12 amino acids. Germline assignment: CDR1 MDHEN and CDR2 SYDVKM. This CDR3 is CASSSVSDEQYF. Here the CDR3 DNA reads TGTGCCAGCAGTTCTGTCTCCGACGAGCAGTACTTC. Looking up the rest from reference TRBV28 and TRBJ2-7 gives the full variable domain: DVKVTQSSRYLVKRTGEKVFLECVQDMDHENMFWYRQDPGLGLRLIYFSYDVKMKEKGDIPEGYSVSREKKERFSLILESASTNQTSMYLCASSSVSDEQYFGPGTRLTVT.

The chain links TRBV29-1 to TRBJ1-2; TRBD1 might be the D (6 bases). Germline CDR1 SQVTM, CDR2 ANQGSEA. V was pared by 0 bases and J by 4 bases, with 12 bases between. The CDR3 loop spans 14 amino acids. The CDR3 DNA reads as TGCAGCGTTGAAGATCGGGGGGCCGGCTATGGCTACACCTTC. Protein: CSVEDRGAGYGYTF. Filled out from reference TRBV29-1 and TRBJ1-2, the complete variable domain reads SAVISQKPSRDICQRGTSLTIQCQVDSQVTMMFWYRQQPGQSLTLIATANQGSEATYESGFVIDKFPISRPNLTFSTLTVSNMSPEDSSIYLCSVEDRGAGYGYTFGSGTRLTVV.

The V gene is TRBV29-1, the J gene TRBJ1-1; TRBD1 agrees at 12 bases. The germline V gene has CDR1 SQVTM and CDR2 ANQGSEA. CDR3 length: 14 residues. The CDR3: CSYSGTGGNTEAFF. CDR3 nucleotide sequence: TGCAGTTATTCCGGGACAGGGGGCAACACTGAAGCTTTCTTT.

The rearrangement links TRBV3-1 to TRBJ2-3; D is unclear. Germline V lookup: CDR1 LGHDT, CDR2 YNNKEL (reference sequence). The CDR3 totals 14 residues. V lost 3 bases and J lost 3, with 10 bases in between. This CDR3 reads CASSQGRETDTQYF. The DNA of the CDR3 is TGTGCCAGCAGCCAGGGTCGAGAGACAGATACGCAGTATTTT.

The rearrangement uses TRBV3-1 and TRBJ2-3; the D is unclear. V lost 2 bases, J lost 0 bases, and 6 bases lay in between. The germline V gene has CDR1 LGHDT and CDR2 YNNKEL (reference sequence). The CDR3 has 14 amino acids. The CDR3 region is CASSQRASTDTQYF. The CDR3 coding sequence is TGTGCCAGCAGCCAAAGGGCCAGCACAGATACGCAGTATTTT.

This sequence joins TRBV7-2 and TRBJ2-1; tentatively, D is TRBD2 (6 bases). CDR1 is SGHTA, CDR2 FQGNSA, per germline. V lost 5 bases, J lost 5 bases, and 16 bases lay in between. The CDR3 loop spans 15 amino acids. The CDR3 DNA follows: TGTGCCAGCAGCCTCTTTGGGGGGTCTAACAATGAGCAGTTCTTC. This gives the protein CASSLFGGSNNEQFF.

The V call is TRBV6-1, the J call TRBJ2-7, with D possibly matching TRBD1 (5 bases). CDR1 is MNHNS, CDR2 SASEGT, per germline. V was trimmed by 5 bases and J by 6 bases, leaving 14 bases between them. The CDR3 runs 13 residues. CDR3 loop: CASSSGRAGEQYF. CDR3 DNA: TGTGCCAGCAGTTCTGGCAGGGCAGGCGAGCAGTACTTC.